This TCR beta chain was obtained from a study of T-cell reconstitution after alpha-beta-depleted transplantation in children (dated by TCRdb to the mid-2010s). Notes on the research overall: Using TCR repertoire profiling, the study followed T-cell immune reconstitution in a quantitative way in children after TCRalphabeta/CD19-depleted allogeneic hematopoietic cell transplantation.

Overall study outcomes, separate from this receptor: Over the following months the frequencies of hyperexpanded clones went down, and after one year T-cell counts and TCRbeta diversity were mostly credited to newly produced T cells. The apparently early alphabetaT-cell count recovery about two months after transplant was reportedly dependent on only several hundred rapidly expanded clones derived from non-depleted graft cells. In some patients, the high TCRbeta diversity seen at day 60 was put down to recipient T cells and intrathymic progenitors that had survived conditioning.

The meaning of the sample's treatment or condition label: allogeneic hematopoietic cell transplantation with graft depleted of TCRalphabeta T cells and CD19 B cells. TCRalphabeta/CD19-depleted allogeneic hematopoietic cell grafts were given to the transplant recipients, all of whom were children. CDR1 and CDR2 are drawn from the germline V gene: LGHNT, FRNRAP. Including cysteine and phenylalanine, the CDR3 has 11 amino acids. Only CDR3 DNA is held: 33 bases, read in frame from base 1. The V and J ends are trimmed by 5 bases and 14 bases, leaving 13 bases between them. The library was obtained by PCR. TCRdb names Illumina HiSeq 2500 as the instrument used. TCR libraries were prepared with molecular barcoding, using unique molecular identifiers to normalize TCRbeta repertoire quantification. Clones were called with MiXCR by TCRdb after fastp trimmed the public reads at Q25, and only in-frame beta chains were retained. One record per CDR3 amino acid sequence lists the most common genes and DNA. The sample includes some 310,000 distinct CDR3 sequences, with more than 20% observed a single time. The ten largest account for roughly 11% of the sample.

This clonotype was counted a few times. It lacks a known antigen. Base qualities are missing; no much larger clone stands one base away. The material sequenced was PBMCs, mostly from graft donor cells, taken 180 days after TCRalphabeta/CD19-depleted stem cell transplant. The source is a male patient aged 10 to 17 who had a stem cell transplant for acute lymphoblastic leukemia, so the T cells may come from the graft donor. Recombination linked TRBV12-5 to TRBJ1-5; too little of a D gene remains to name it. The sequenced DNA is TGTGCTAGTGGTCGGGCAGGTGGAAAGCATTTT. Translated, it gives CASGRAGGKHF.